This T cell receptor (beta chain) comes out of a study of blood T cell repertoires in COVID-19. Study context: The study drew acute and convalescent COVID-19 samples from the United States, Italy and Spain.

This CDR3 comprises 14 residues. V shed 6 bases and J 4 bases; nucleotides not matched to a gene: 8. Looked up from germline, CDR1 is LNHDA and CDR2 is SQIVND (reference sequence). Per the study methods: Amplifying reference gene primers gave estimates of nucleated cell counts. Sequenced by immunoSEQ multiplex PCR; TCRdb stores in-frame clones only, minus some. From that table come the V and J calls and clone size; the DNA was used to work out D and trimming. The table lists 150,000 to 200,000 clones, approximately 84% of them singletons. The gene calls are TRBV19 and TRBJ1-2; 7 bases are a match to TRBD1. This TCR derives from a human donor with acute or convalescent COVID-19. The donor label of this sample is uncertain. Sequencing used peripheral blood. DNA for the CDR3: TGTGCCAGTAGCCGACAGGGATCAAGCTATGGCTACACCTTC. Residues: CASSRQGSSYGYTF. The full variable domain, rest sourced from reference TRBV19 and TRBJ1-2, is DGGITQSPKYLFRKEGQNVTLSCEQNLNHDAMYWYRQDPGQGLRLIYYSQIVNDFQKGDIAEGYSVSREKKESFPLTVTSAQKNPTAFYLCASSRQGSSYGYTFGSGTRLTVV.